The sequence of this T cell receptor (beta chain) was determined in a study of Tregs in tolerant kidney transplant recipients. TCRdb's copy holds only in-frame clones and misses some; the assay was immunoSEQ multiplex PCR. Recorded here are roughly 48,000 clones; the top ten clones represent roughly 0.93%. Germline V gene data show CDR1 as SGHTA and CDR2 as FQGTGA. V lost 1 base to trimming and J lost 0 bases, with 19 bases between them. This CDR3 has 19 residues. Of note for this clone: The CDR3 extends 3 residues past the end of the read, so its final part is completed from the germline J gene.

The gene calls are TRBV7-3 and TRBJ2-4, with a weak D call TRBD2 (6 bases). The TCR originated in a human donor who received a combined kidney and bone marrow transplant. The sequencing used CD4+ T cells from blood, collected before the transplant. The covered CDR3 bases are TGTGCCAGCAGCTTAAGGGGGGAAGGATTGGGGAGAGCCAAAAACATT. Its translation is CASSLRGEGLGRAKNI. The whole CDR3 region reads CASSLRGEGLGRAKNIQYF.